The 27 T cell receptor beta chains in this list originate from one sample, sequenced in a study of blood T cells in healthy people across ages. A sample-barcoded 5' primer and a J-beta primer mix were used in a second PCR of about 7 to 12 cycles. Using its own MiXCR run on the 5' RACE reads, TCRdb lists one record per CDR3 protein. The sample yields 500,000 to 650,000 distinct CDR3 sequences, about 27% seen once. These same data were also listed under a study on T cells of mothers and their children.

The sample consisted of blood. These receptor sequences come from a boy between 2 and 10 years old in good health.

The V gene is TRBV2, the J gene TRBJ2-2; 12 bases are shared with TRBD2. The CDR3 is made up of 17 amino acids. With 5 bases clipped from V and 3 bases from J, the junction kept 7 bases outside the gene matches. The germline V gene encodes CDR1 SNHLY and CDR2 FYNNEI. DNA of the CDR3: TGTGCCAGCAGTAGACTAGCGGGGGATTCGGACACCGGGGAGCTGTTTTTT. Encoded protein: CASSRLAGDSDTGELFF.

This clonotype was seen a handful of times. The chain joins TRBV19 to TRBJ2-2, with D uncertain. The CDR3 sequence is 13 residues long. V was trimmed by 1 base and J by 6 bases, leaving 6 bases between them. The germline V gene encodes CDR1 LNHDA and CDR2 SQIVND (reference sequence). This chain's CDR3 is CASSIGGAGELFF. The DNA of the CDR3 is TGTGCCAGTAGTATAGGTGGGGCCGGGGAGCTGTTTTTT.

The chain joins TRBV29-1 to TRBJ2-1; the match to TRBD2 covers 9 bases. The CDR3 consists of 15 residues. CDR1 SQVTM and CDR2 ANQGSEA come from the germline V gene. The V segment lost 7 bases and the J segment 1 base; nucleotides outside the gene matches: 8. The CDR3 DNA reads TGCAGCGGGACGCCAGCGGGGGGTTCCTACAATGAGCAGTTCTTC. Translating it yields CSGTPAGGSYNEQFF.

This rearrangement joins TRBV29-1 to TRBJ2-3; 8 bases line up with TRBD2. The V gene's germline CDR1 is SQVTM and CDR2 ANQGSEA. The ends lost 4 bases at V and 1 base at J; junction bases unmatched: 4. This CDR3 comprises 14 residues. CDR3 region: CSVAQAGGTDTQYF. CDR3 nucleotides: TGCAGCGTTGCGCAAGCGGGGGGCACAGATACGCAGTATTTT.

This clonotype occurred a few times. V gene TRBV12-3 or TRBV12-4 combines with J gene TRBJ1-2; D perhaps matches TRBD1 (5 bases). The CDR3 totals 13 residues. Trimming left V 7 bases short and J 7 bases short, with 16 bases between. The CDR3 is CASTPGRGSGYTF. The CDR3 DNA reads as TGTGCCAGCACCCCCGGAAGGGGTTCTGGCTACACCTTC.

The rearrangement joins TRBV7-9 to TRBJ2-2, with 8 bases aligning to TRBD2. Trimming removed 6 bases from V and 6 bases from J; junction bases left unmatched: 9. The CDR3 consists of 15 residues. CDR1 and CDR2 (germline): SEHNR, FQNEAQ (reference sequence). This chain's CDR3 is CASRPPGGKAGELFF. The CDR3 DNA is TGTGCCAGCAGGCCTCCGGGGGGGAAAGCCGGGGAGCTGTTTTTT.

The V and J genes are TRBV9 and TRBJ1-2; 11 bases line up with TRBD1. This CDR3 spans 15 amino acids. V gave up 3 bases and J gave up 4 bases; unmatched junction bases: 5. Germline CDR1 SGDLS, CDR2 YYNGEE. As DNA, the CDR3 is TGTGCCAGCAGCGCGGACAGGGGGCCGTTCTATGGCTACACCTTC. Encoded protein: CASSADRGPFYGYTF.

The chain carries TRBV5-1 and TRBJ2-7, with D perhaps matching TRBD1 (5 bases). The CDR3 runs 13 residues. Germline V lookup: CDR1 SGHRS, CDR2 YFSETQ. Between the trimmed V and J ends, which lost 2 bases and 3 bases, there was a span of 9 bases. The DNA for the CDR3 is TGCGCCAGCAGCTTCCAGGGATACTACGAGCAGTACTTC. It specifies CASSFQGYYEQYF.

The genes are TRBV7-9 and TRBJ2-7, with 8 bases fitting TRBD2. V lost 4 bases and J lost 1; bases outside the gene matches: 6. This CDR3 comprises 15 residues. The germline V gene has CDR1 SEHNR and CDR2 FQNEAQ (reference sequence). The CDR3 loop is CASSWETSGSYEQYF. The CDR3 nucleotides are TGTGCCAGCAGCTGGGAAACTAGCGGTTCCTACGAGCAGTACTTC.

This clonotype turned up a few times. The rearrangement uses TRBV9 and TRBJ2-5, with D tentatively TRBD2 (6 bases). Germline CDR1 is SGDLS and CDR2 is YYNGEE. Trimming removed 2 bases from V and 5 bases from J, with 19 bases in between. The CDR3 has 16 residues. Here the CDR3 DNA reads TGTGCCAGCAGCGTGGACGGGACTCTTGGGGTGGAGACCCAGTACTTC. This codes for CASSVDGTLGVETQYF.

The chain combines TRBV12-3 or TRBV12-4 with TRBJ1-3; D gene uncertain. V was trimmed by 6 bases and J by 7 bases, leaving 10 bases between them. The length of the CDR3 is 12 residues. For the CDR3, the DNA is TGTGCCAGCAGCCTTATCGTGAACACCATATATTTT. Translation gives CASSLIVNTIYF.

This clonotype was observed a few times. This rearrangement joins TRBV6-4 to TRBJ2-3; 11 positions agree with TRBD2. The CDR3 covers 14 residues. CDR1 MRHNA and CDR2 SNTAGT come from the germline V gene. J lost 11 bases, V lost 0 bases, and 4 bases had no gene match. The CDR3 protein is CASSDSGTSGGQYF. Here the CDR3 DNA reads TGTGCCAGCAGTGACTCGGGTACTAGCGGGGGGCAGTATTTT.

The chain has TRBV15 and TRBJ2-7; D is undetermined. The V end lost 1 base, the J end lost 7 bases, and 11 bases lay between the germline ends. The CDR3 consists of 13 residues. Looked up from germline, CDR1 is LNHNV and CDR2 is YYDKDF (reference sequence). The CDR3 loop is CATSRGRTLEQYF. The CDR3 nucleotides are TGTGCCACCAGCAGAGGAAGGACCCTTGAGCAGTACTTC.

Only a few counts were recorded for this clonotype. V usage is TRBV27 and J usage is TRBJ2-7, with TRBD2 matching over 7 bases. The CDR3 sequence is 16 residues long. Germline CDR1 MNHEY, CDR2 SMNVEV (reference sequence). V trimming: 8 bases; J trimming: 6 bases; junction bases outside the gene matches: 19. The CDR3: CASSLGDGIPGGEQYF. The CDR3 region has the DNA TGTGCCAGCTCCTTGGGTGATGGTATTCCGGGGGGCGAGCAGTACTTC.

The J gene is TRBJ2-7, the V gene TRBV29-1; no firm D call. Between the trimmed V and J ends, which lost 6 bases and 0 bases, there was a span of 9 bases. Germline CDR1 SQVTM, CDR2 ANQGSEA. The length of the CDR3 is 12 residues. CDR3 nucleotides: TGCAGCGTCCCGACGGACTCCTACGAGCAGTACTTC. Translated: CSVPTDSYEQYF.

This chain uses TRBV9 with TRBJ2-3; 9 bases align to TRBD2. This CDR3 has 17 amino acids. The J segment lost 5 bases and the V segment lost 4 bases, leaving 14 bases of the junction unmatched. Germline CDR1 SGDLS, CDR2 YYNGEE. The CDR3, as DNA: TGTGCCAGCAGCCCCCAAGGTGGAGCGGGAGGTGGAGATACGCAGTATTTT. Its protein product is CASSPQGGAGGGDTQYF.

This rearrangement joins TRBV13 to TRBJ2-7, with 7 bases that match TRBD1. The trim removed 5 bases at V and 5 bases at J, leaving 12 bases unmatched. The CDR3 sequence is 15 residues long. Looked up from germline, CDR1 is PRHDT and CDR2 is FYEKMQ (reference sequence). The CDR3 region is CASSIRGGYPDEQYF. CDR3 DNA sequence: TGTGCCAGCAGCATTCGAGGGGGCTACCCGGACGAGCAGTACTTC.

Points on this clonotype: A single base separates this from a much larger clone, so it may be a read error. This sequence joins TRBV6-5 and TRBJ1-4, with D unclear. Trimming cost V 6 bases and J 6 bases, with 17 bases left between them. The CDR3 is 15 residues long. Germline V CDR1 and CDR2: MNHEY, SVGAGI. CDR3 sequence (DNA): TGTGCCAGCAGCCCGTGTTCGAGAGGGTATGAAAAACTGTTTTTT. Translation: CASSPCSRGYEKLFF.

Worth noting for this clonotype: This may stem from a read error, because a much larger clone lies one nucleotide away. The CDR3 does not end in the conserved phenylalanine or tryptophan, so this is likely a read error. This sequence joins TRBV27 and TRBJ2-5, with 14 bases aligning to TRBD2. V lost 4 bases to trimming and J lost 5 bases; unmatched junction nucleotides: 0. This CDR3 has 14 amino acids. Germline CDR1 MNHEY, CDR2 SMNVEV (reference sequence). This CDR3 reads CASSWTSGRETQYL. In DNA, the CDR3 is TGTGCCAGCAGTTGGACTAGCGGGAGGGAGACCCAGTACCTC.

This clonotype has only a few counts. The chain uses TRBV6-5 and TRBJ1-1; the D is unclear. The germline V and J ends were trimmed by 0 bases and 6 bases, with 11 bases remaining between them. The CDR3 length is 14 residues. Germline lookup yields CDR1 MNHEY and CDR2 SVGAGI. The CDR3 here is CASSYSIALPEAFF. DNA of the CDR3: TGTGCCAGCAGTTACTCGATAGCGTTGCCTGAAGCTTTCTTT.

This chain joins TRBV7-2 and TRBJ1-4; 8 bases line up with TRBD1. This CDR3 is 14 amino acids long. V lost 5 bases, J lost 6 bases, and 5 bases stayed unmatched. In germline, CDR1 is SGHTA, CDR2 FQGNSA. CDR3 sequence: CASSNGQGYEKLFF. The DNA of the CDR3 is TGTGCCAGCAGCAACGGACAGGGTTATGAAAAACTGTTTTTT.

This rearrangement joins TRBV20-1 to TRBJ2-5; the D is unclear. The closer fit of TRBJ2-1 to the DNA end suggests the J call may be wrong. Germline CDR1 is DFQATT and CDR2 is SNEGSKA (reference sequence). The CDR3 spans 12 residues. DNA of the CDR3: TGCAGTGCTAGAGCCCTTCCGGGTGAGCAGTTCTTC. Its translation: CSARALPGEQFF.

This clonotype was observed at least ten times. The DNA of the CDR3 is TGTGCCTGCCCTAAGGAGGGTGCTAACTATGGCTACACCTTC. This sequence encodes CACPKEGANYGYTF. The chain has TRBV30 and TRBJ1-2; no firm D call. Germline loops: CDR1 GTSNPN, CDR2 SVGIG (reference sequence). Trimming removed 6 bases from V and 0 bases from J, with 14 bases in between. The CDR3 loop spans 14 amino acids.

The chain combines TRBV7-9 with TRBJ1-6; a possible D gene is TRBD1 (6 bases). The CDR3 is 16 amino acids. V lost 4 bases and J 0 bases, leaving 10 bases between the germline ends. Germline CDR1 and CDR2: SEHNR and FQNEAQ (reference sequence). The CDR3, as DNA: TGTGCCAGCAGCTACACAGGGAGCTCCTATAATTCACCCCTCCACTTT. Translating gives CASSYTGSSYNSPLHF.

This clonotype appeared a few times. The CDR3 protein is CASSYGTSGGLNEQFF. The CDR3 DNA follows: TGTGCCAGCAGTTACGGGACTAGCGGGGGGCTCAATGAGCAGTTCTTC. V is TRBV12-3 or TRBV12-4 and J is TRBJ2-1; 15 nucleotides match TRBD2. The CDR3 covers 16 residues. J lost 6 bases, V lost 4 bases, and 4 bases had no gene match.

The J gene is TRBJ2-7, the V gene TRBV14; D is undetermined. The CDR3 contains 16 residues. Germline CDR1 reads SGHDN; CDR2 reads FVKESK. Trimming took off 0 bases at V and 5 bases at J, with 17 bases between the two ends. CDR3 sequence (DNA): TGTGCCAGCAGCCAAGATCTCCCAGCCCCCTTGAACGAGCAGTACTTC. Its protein product is CASSQDLPAPLNEQYF.

This clonotype was recorded a few times. This chain connects TRBV7-9 to TRBJ2-3; 10 bases fit TRBD2. Germline loops: CDR1 SEHNR, CDR2 FQNEAQ (reference sequence). J lost 0 bases, V lost 5 bases, and 8 bases had no gene match. The length of the CDR3 is 17 residues. CDR3 protein: CASSLLPSGGSTDTQYF. Here the CDR3 DNA reads TGTGCCAGCAGCCTGCTTCCTAGCGGGGGCAGCACAGATACGCAGTATTTT. Looking up the rest from reference TRBV7-9 and TRBJ2-3 gives the full variable domain: DTGVSQNPRHKITKRGQNVTFRCDPISEHNRLYWYRQTLGQGPEFLTYFQNEAQLEKSRLLSDRFSAERPKGSFSTLEIQRTEQGDSAMYLCASSLLPSGGSTDTQYFGPGTRLTVL.